The 4 T cell receptor beta chains below come from one sample, sequenced in a study of beta chain features in type 1 diabetes. Study-wide results and limits: TCRB CDR3 length was moderately but significantly reduced in all four CD4+ subsets of Type 1 diabetes patients.

These receptors have no identified antigens. The isolated RNA, all of it, was reverse transcribed, so expressed TCRB transcripts were what got sequenced. Assay: immunoSEQ multiplex PCR; the TCRdb copy retains only in-frame clones and omits some. The sample lists roughly 250,000 clones, approximately 20% occurring once. Input material: naive CD4+ T cells from blood. These receptors all stem from a woman aged 40 to 50 with type 1 diabetes.

Concerning this clone: The identical CDR3 is also encoded by other nucleotide sequences in the sample. This rearrangement joins TRBV30 to TRBJ1-1, with D possibly matching TRBD1 (6 bases). The CDR3 has 14 residues. Per the germline V gene, CDR1 is GTSNPN and CDR2 is SVGIG (reference sequence). The V end was cut by 2 bases, the J end by 0 bases, with 10 bases between. The CDR3 sequence is CAWSRTAMNTEAFF. CDR3 bases: TGTGCCTGGAGTAGGACAGCGATGAACACTGAAGCTTTCTTT.

J is TRBJ2-7 and V is TRBV19, with 7 nucleotides matching TRBD2. V dropped 3 bases and J dropped 2; count of bases not matched to a gene: 7. The CDR3 is made up of 15 amino acids. Germline lookup yields CDR1 LNHDA and CDR2 SQIVND (reference sequence). The CDR3 loop reads CASSIFGAGTYEQYF. The CDR3 DNA is TGTGCCAGTAGTATCTTCGGAGCGGGGACCTACGAGCAGTACTTC. Based on the CDR3 plus reference TRBV19 and TRBJ2-7, the full variable domain is DGGITQSPKYLFRKEGQNVTLSCEQNLNHDAMYWYRQDPGQGLRLIYYSQIVNDFQKGDIAEGYSVSREKKESFPLTVTSAQKNPTAFYLCASSIFGAGTYEQYFGPGTRLTVT.

The genes are TRBV2 and TRBJ1-2; 9 bases align to TRBD1. J was trimmed by 8 bases and V by 5 bases; bases with no gene match: 6. The CDR3 extends over 13 amino acids. Looked up from germline, CDR1 is SNHLY and CDR2 is FYNNEI. In DNA form, the CDR3 reads TGTGCCAGCAGTCCCCGGGACAGGGACGGCTACACCTTC. Encoded protein: CASSPRDRDGYTF. Using reference TRBV2 and TRBJ1-2 for the parts outside the CDR3, the full variable domain is EPEVTQTPSHQVTQMGQEVILRCVPISNHLYFYWYRQILGQKVEFLVSFYNNEISEKSEIFDDQFSVERPDGSNFTLKIRSTKLEDSAMYFCASSPRDRDGYTFGSGTRLTVV.

J is TRBJ2-7 and V is TRBV19; TRBD1 matches 7 bases. The CDR3 contains 16 residues. Germline CDR1 is LNHDA and CDR2 is SQIVND (reference sequence). V was clipped by 1 base and J by 3 bases; unmatched bases: 9. The CDR3 sequence is CASSIALQGEGYEQYF. CDR3 sequence (DNA): TGTGCCAGTAGTATAGCCCTTCAGGGGGAAGGCTACGAGCAGTACTTC.